The present TCR beta chain was sequenced within a study of OX40 agonist ivuxolimab in advanced cancers. General study findings and limits: Antigen specificity was not determined for the expanded peripheral T cells.

Worth noting for this clone: Its cognate antigen is unknown.

Here immunoSEQ multiplex PCR was the method, and the copy in TCRdb shows in-frame clones only, minus some. The data hold roughly 70,000 clones, with approximately 85% observed a single time. The CDR3 sequence is 15 residues long. Trimming took 3 bases from V and 7 from J; bases not matched to a gene: 7. The V gene's germline CDR1 is LNHDA and CDR2 SQIVND (reference sequence). The clonotype comes from an adult with an advanced solid tumor such as melanoma, head and neck, liver or kidney cancer. Sequences were derived from CD4+ or CD8+ T cells sorted from blood, sampled in a trial of the OX40 agonist ivuxolimab. V usage is TRBV19 and J usage is TRBJ2-1; 9 bases line up with TRBD2. For the CDR3, the DNA is TGTGCCAGTAGTATGGGTAGCGGGGGTCAGAATGAGCAGTTCTTC. This translates into CASSMGSGGQNEQFF.